Each of the 7 T cell receptor beta chains below was sequenced from the same sample in a study of blood T cells in healthy people across ages (dated by TCRdb to between 2014 and 2016). Receptor amplification or capture employed 5' RACE. Sequencer: Illumina HiSeq 2500. A second PCR of about 7 to 12 cycles was run with a J-beta primer mix and a sample-barcoded 5' primer. TCRdb applied fastp at Q25 and MiXCR to the public reads, then kept only in-frame beta chains. Entries that share a CDR3 protein sequence are merged under the most common genes and DNA. The sample table contains hundreds of thousands of distinct CDR3 sequences; only one count was recorded for around 45% of them. The ten biggest clones cover roughly 31% of the sample. The source material was blood. The receptors were gathered from an older woman in good health.

V is TRBV7-2 and J is TRBJ2-5; 9 bases line up with TRBD1. V shed 1 base and J 4 bases; nucleotides not matched to a gene: 4. CDR1 SGHTA and CDR2 FQGNSA come from the germline V gene. This CDR3 spans 15 amino acids. CDR3 protein: CASSLVTGGVETQYF. DNA for the CDR3: TGTGCCAGCAGCTTAGTTACAGGGGGCGTAGAGACCCAGTACTTC.

This chain connects TRBV3-1 to TRBJ1-1; D possibly corresponds to TRBD1 (6 bases). Germline V CDR1 and CDR2: LGHDT, YNNKEL (reference sequence). The CDR3 is 13 amino acids. V lost 4 bases and J lost 5, with 11 bases in between. CDR3 in DNA: TGTGCCAGCAGCCGCACAGGGATTACTGAAGCTTTCTTT. Translation: CASSRTGITEAFF.

The chain joins TRBV7-9 to TRBJ2-1, with D possibly TRBD2 on 6 matching bases. Germline assignment: CDR1 SEHNR and CDR2 FQNEAQ (reference sequence). The CDR3 spans 16 residues. V was trimmed by 5 bases and J by 0 bases, leaving 14 bases between them. The CDR3 DNA reads TGTGCCAGCAGCCCCTTGGGAGGAAGCTCCTACAATGAGCAGTTCTTC. Its translation: CASSPLGGSSYNEQFF.

This clonotype was seen a few times. This rearrangement joins TRBV7-6 to TRBJ2-7; D is perhaps TRBD1 (6 bases). Germline values: CDR1 SGHVS, CDR2 FNYEAQ. The CDR3 has 14 amino acids. The V end lost 3 bases, the J end lost 5 bases, and 14 bases lay between the germline ends. CDR3 bases: TGTGCCAGCAGCTTGTCCGGGACAAAAGACGAGCAGTACTTC. As protein: CASSLSGTKDEQYF.

The chain has TRBV6-5 and TRBJ2-7; 7 bases align to TRBD1. The CDR3 has 18 residues. V was pared by 0 bases and J by 0 bases, with 11 bases of the junction left unmatched. CDR1 is MNHEY, CDR2 SVGAGI, per germline. The CDR3 DNA sequence: TGTGCCAGCAGTTACTCGGGACAGCGGAGGAAGAGCTCCTACGAGCAGTACTTC. It is translated as CASSYSGQRRKSSYEQYF.

The chain carries TRBV6-2 or TRBV6-3 and TRBJ2-1; TRBD1 or TRBD2 may be the D gene (5 bases each). The germline CDR1 and CDR2 sequences are MNHEY and SVGEGT. Trimming shortened V by 5 bases and J by 5 bases, and 19 bases separated the two germline ends. There are 16 residues in the CDR3. The DNA for the CDR3 is TGTGCCAGCAGTCCCCCCAGGGTCGCGAGGGACAATGAGCAGTTCTTC. Its translation is CASSPPRVARDNEQFF.

This CDR3 reads CSARGIGGQETQYF. CDR3 sequence (DNA): TGCAGTGCACGAGGGATTGGGGGCCAAGAGACCCAGTACTTC. V is TRBV20-1 and J is TRBJ2-5; either TRBD1 or TRBD2 may fit D (5 bases each). V was cut by 6 bases and J by 1 base, with 15 bases left in between. The CDR3 consists of 14 residues. The germline V gene encodes CDR1 DFQATT and CDR2 SNEGSKA (reference sequence).